This TCR beta chain came from a study of T cell responses to AZD1222 COVID-19 vaccine. The study, taken as a whole, reports: Baseline seropositivity occurred in only six AZD1222 recipients.

Clones were read by immunoSEQ multiplex PCR, and TCRdb kept only the in-frame ones, dropping some. The repertoire holds around 78,000 clones, about nine tenths seen once, with about 3.1% in the top ten. Comments on this clone: The antigen remains undetermined.

Some second doses came at about 4 weeks and others at about 12 weeks; these were pooled. Sequenced material: peripheral blood, taken 28 days after the second AZD1222 dose. The source of this sequence is an adult who received the AZD1222 COVID-19 vaccine.

The CDR3 DNA follows: TGTGCCAGCAGTGAGCCGGTAGACACTGAAGCTTTCTTT. Its protein product is CASSEPVDTEAFF. The genes are TRBV2 and TRBJ1-1; D unclear. CDR1 is SNHLY and CDR2 is FYNNEI in the germline V gene. V shed 3 bases and J shed 3 bases, with 8 bases lying between them. This CDR3 is built from 13 residues.